Listed below are T cell receptor beta chains from one sample, sequenced in a study of cytomegalovirus exposure and HLA in healthy donors. The assay was immunoSEQ multiplex PCR, and TCRdb's table has in-frame clones only and misses some. Its table records just over 80,000 clones. Sequencing was done on a sample of PBMCs. These TCRs come from a woman aged 25 to 45 in good health and CMV-seronegative. Each CDR3 is given without its conserved first and last residue.

j_gene,v_gene,len,CDR3aa
TRBJ1-1,TRBV6-5,12,ASSRQGMGTEAF
TRBJ1-2,TRBV6-1,11,ASSEGDRLGYT
TRBJ1-1,TRBV5-4,11,ASSLDKNTEAF
TRBJ2-1,TRBV29-1,11,SVRQGLYNEQF
TRBJ1-2,TRBV25-1,12,ASSEDSRGYGYT
TRBJ2-1,TRBV7-8,15,ASSLDGTISSFNEQF
TRBJ1-5,TRBV5-5,11,ASSLQDNQPQH
TRBJ2-2,TRBV18,12,ASSPQKNTGELF
TRBJ1-2,TRBV6-1,13,ASSEALRQGLGYT
TRBJ2-3,TRBV29-1,13,SVAGLAGLTDTQY
TRBJ2-1,TRBV18,13,ASSMTGSSYNEQF
TRBJ1-6,TRBV27,17,ASSSHHLTGVGENSPLH
TRBJ2-2,TRBV5-1,15,ASSPPRTGGDTGELF
TRBJ1-4,TRBV4-2,14,ASSQETRVAWEKLF
TRBJ1-4,TRBV6-5,12,ASSPNRYNEKLF
TRBJ1-2,TRBV7-2,13,ASSPGQGRGYGYT
TRBJ2-2,TRBV30,14,AWRVPRTGPPRELF
TRBJ2-3,TRBV20-1,9,SAAELYTQY